The 8 T cell receptor beta chains presented below share a single source sample, sequenced in a study of cytomegalovirus exposure and HLA in healthy donors. It was with 60 Vbeta and 13 Jbeta primers that the PCR ran. Assay: immunoSEQ multiplex PCR; the TCRdb copy retains only in-frame clones and omits some. The sample holds some 120,000 clones; roughly 78% are singletons and the top ten take 8.9%. The sequenced sample was PBMCs. All receptors derive from a man younger than 40 in good health and CMV-seropositive.

The V and J genes are TRBV4-2 and TRBJ2-5, with 10 positions matching TRBD2. The CDR3 extends over 15 amino acids. Germline loops: CDR1 LGHNA, CDR2 YNFKEQ. The V and J ends lost 8 bases and 3 bases, in that order; junction bases with no gene match: 9. CDR3 nucleotides: TGTGCCAGCGGGCCGAGCGGGGGGGATAAAGAGACCCAGTACTTC. Its translation is CASGPSGGDKETQYF.

V is TRBV19 and J is TRBJ1-5; a possible D gene is TRBD1 (6 bases). Germline-derived CDR1 and CDR2 are LNHDA and SQIVND (reference sequence). This CDR3 is 17 amino acids long. V was clipped by 7 bases and J by 0 bases, with 19 bases between them. The CDR3 spells CASTPNRGAYSNQPQHF. The CDR3 DNA follows: TGTGCCAGTACCCCAAACCGGGGGGCCTATAGCAATCAGCCCCAGCATTTT.

The chain's CDR3 is CASSEGQGNLGYTF. CDR3 bases: TGTGCCAGCAGTGAAGGACAGGGAAATCTTGGCTACACCTTC. The chain couples TRBV25-1 to TRBJ1-2; TRBD1 matches at 8 bases. The CDR3 has 14 residues. The J segment lost 7 bases and the V segment lost 2 bases, leaving 6 bases of the junction unmatched. Germline assignment: CDR1 MGHDK and CDR2 SYGVNS.

The rearrangement links TRBV6-1 to TRBJ1-1, with D maybe TRBD1 (6 bases). The CDR3 consists of 13 residues. Per the germline V gene, CDR1 is MNHNS and CDR2 is SASEGT. V shed 5 bases and J shed 10 bases, with 17 bases lying between them. The CDR3 loop reads CASSPGGVFSAFF. The CDR3 DNA sequence: TGTGCCAGCAGTCCGGGGGGCGTTTTTTCAGCTTTCTTT.

V gene TRBV30 combines with J gene TRBJ1-2; the match to TRBD1 covers 8 bases. This CDR3 spans 13 amino acids. Germline assignment: CDR1 GTSNPN and CDR2 SVGIG (reference sequence). V was clipped by 4 bases and J by 6 bases; unmatched bases: 7. This chain's CDR3 is CAWTSGTGDGYTF. The DNA of the CDR3 is TGTGCCTGGACCTCCGGGACAGGTGATGGCTACACCTTC.

The CDR3 DNA follows: TGTGCCACTCGGACAGGGGGCAATCAGCCCCAGCATTTT. Residues: CATRTGGNQPQHF. The chain recombines TRBV2 with TRBJ1-5; 9 positions agree with TRBD1. The germline V gene encodes CDR1 SNHLY and CDR2 FYNNEI. V lost 10 bases to trimming and J lost 2 bases; unmatched junction nucleotides: 3. The CDR3 runs to 13 residues.

V and J are TRBV30 and TRBJ1-4; possibly TRBD1 for D (5 bases). V shed 4 bases and J shed 0 bases, with 9 bases lying between them. This CDR3 region has 14 residues. Germline V CDR1 and CDR2: GTSNPN, SVGIG (reference sequence). CDR3 sequence reads: CAWTWGATNEKLFF. CDR3 in DNA: TGTGCCTGGACCTGGGGGGCAACTAATGAAAAACTGTTTTTT.

This clone was detected only a few times. The chain joins TRBV11-2 to TRBJ1-1; no definite D call. Deletions cut 5 bases from V and 2 bases from J, with 3 bases between. Per germline, CDR1 SGHAT and CDR2 FQNNGV. The CDR3 spans 11 residues. The CDR3 DNA follows: TGTGCCAGCAGCACTAACACTGAAGCTTTCTTT. Its translation is CASSTNTEAFF. Based on the CDR3 plus reference TRBV11-2 and TRBJ1-1, the full variable domain is EAGVAQSPRYKIIEKRQSVAFWCNPISGHATLYWYQQILGQGPKLLIQFQNNGVVDDSQLPKDRFSAERLKGVDSTLKIQPAKLEDSAVYLCASSTNTEAFFGQGTRLTVV.